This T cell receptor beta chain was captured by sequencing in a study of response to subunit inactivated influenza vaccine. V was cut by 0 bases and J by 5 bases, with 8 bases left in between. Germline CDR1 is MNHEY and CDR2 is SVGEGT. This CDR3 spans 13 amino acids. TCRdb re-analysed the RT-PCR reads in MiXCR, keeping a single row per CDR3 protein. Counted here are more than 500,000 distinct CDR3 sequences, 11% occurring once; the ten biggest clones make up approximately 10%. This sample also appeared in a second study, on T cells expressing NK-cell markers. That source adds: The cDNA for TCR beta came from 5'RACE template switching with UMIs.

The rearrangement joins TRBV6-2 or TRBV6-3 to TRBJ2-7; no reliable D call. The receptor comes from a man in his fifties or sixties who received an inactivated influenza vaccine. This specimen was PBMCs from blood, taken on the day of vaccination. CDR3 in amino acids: CASSYSRDNEQYF. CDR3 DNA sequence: TGTGCCAGCAGTTACTCGAGAGATAACGAGCAGTACTTC.